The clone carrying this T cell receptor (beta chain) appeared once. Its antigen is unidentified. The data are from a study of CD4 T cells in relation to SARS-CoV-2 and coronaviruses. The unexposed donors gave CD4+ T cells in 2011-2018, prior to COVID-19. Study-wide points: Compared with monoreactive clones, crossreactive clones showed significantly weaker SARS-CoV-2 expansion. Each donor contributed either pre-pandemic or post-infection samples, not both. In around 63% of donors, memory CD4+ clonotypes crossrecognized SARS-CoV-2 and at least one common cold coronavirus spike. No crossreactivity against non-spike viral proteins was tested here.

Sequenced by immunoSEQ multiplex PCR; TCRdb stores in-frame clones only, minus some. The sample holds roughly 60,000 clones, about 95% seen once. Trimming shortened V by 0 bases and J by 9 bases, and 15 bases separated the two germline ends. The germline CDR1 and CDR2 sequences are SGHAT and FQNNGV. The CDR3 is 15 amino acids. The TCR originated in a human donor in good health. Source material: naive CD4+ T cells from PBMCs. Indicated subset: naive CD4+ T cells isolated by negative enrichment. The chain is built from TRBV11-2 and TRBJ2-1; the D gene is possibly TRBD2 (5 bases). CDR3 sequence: CASSLDLASIGEQFF. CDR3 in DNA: TGTGCCAGCAGCTTAGATCTAGCTAGCATCGGTGAGCAGTTCTTC. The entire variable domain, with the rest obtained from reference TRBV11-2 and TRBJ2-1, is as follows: EAGVAQSPRYKIIEKRQSVAFWCNPISGHATLYWYQQILGQGPKLLIQFQNNGVVDDSQLPKDRFSAERLKGVDSTLKIQPAKLEDSAVYLCASSLDLASIGEQFFGPGTRLTVL.